A single sample gave rise to the 7 T cell receptor beta chains below, sequenced in a study of blood T cell repertoires in COVID-19. Clones were read by immunoSEQ multiplex PCR, and TCRdb kept only the in-frame ones, dropping some. Counted here are around 90,000 clones, just under 85% occurring once; the ten biggest clones make up around 11%. Sequenced material: peripheral blood. These receptors were taken from a woman in her seventies with active or convalescent COVID-19.

This chain links TRBV28 with TRBJ1-5, with 7 bases identical to TRBD1. This CDR3 has 14 residues. CDR1 is MDHEN and CDR2 is SYDVKM in the germline V gene. Trimming took 6 bases from V and 5 from J; bases not matched to a gene: 7. The CDR3 reads CASRPGQHYQPQHF. The CDR3, as DNA: TGTGCCAGCAGACCGGGACAGCACTATCAGCCCCAGCATTTT. The whole variable domain, remainder taken from reference TRBV28 and TRBJ1-5, is DVKVTQSSRYLVKRTGEKVFLECVQDMDHENMFWYRQDPGLGLRLIYFSYDVKMKEKGDIPEGYSVSREKKERFSLILESASTNQTSMYLCASRPGQHYQPQHFGDGTRLSIL.

The V and J genes are TRBV12-3 or TRBV12-4 and TRBJ1-5; D unclear. The CDR3 is made up of 12 amino acids. The V and J ends lost 5 bases and 6 bases respectively, with 8 bases between them. The CDR3 DNA follows: TGTGCCAGCAGTCTCGCCAGTCAGCCCCAGCATTTT. This codes for CASSLASQPQHF.

The chain carries TRBV28 and TRBJ2-4; 9 bases are shared with TRBD1. Germline CDR1 reads MDHEN; CDR2 reads SYDVKM. V lost 3 bases, J lost 1 base, and 4 bases stayed unmatched. The CDR3 has 16 residues. The CDR3 loop reads CASSFGQGMAKNIQYF. CDR3 DNA sequence: TGTGCCAGCAGTTTCGGACAGGGGATGGCCAAAAACATTCAGTACTTC. The full variable domain, in which reference TRBV28 and TRBJ2-4 provide the parts outside the CDR3, is DVKVTQSSRYLVKRTGEKVFLECVQDMDHENMFWYRQDPGLGLRLIYFSYDVKMKEKGDIPEGYSVSREKKERFSLILESASTNQTSMYLCASSFGQGMAKNIQYFGAGTRLSVL.

This rearrangement joins TRBV3-1 (or the pseudogene TRBV3-2) to TRBJ2-6; D is possibly TRBD2 (6 bases). Trimming pared 4 bases from V and 12 bases from J, leaving 13 bases between. CDR1 and CDR2 (germline): LGHDT, YNNKEL (reference sequence). CDR3 length: 13 residues. The CDR3 DNA reads TGTGCCAGCAGCCGGGGACTTCGTTGCGTCCTGACTTTC. Translation gives CASSRGLRCVLTF.

Of note for this clone: A read error may account for a junction end that differs from germline. This chain connects TRBV7-2 to TRBJ1-5; no firm D call. CDR1 SGHTA and CDR2 FQGNSA come from the germline V gene. The CDR3 loop spans 18 amino acids. This CDR3 reads CASNLSDPGDFSNQPQHF. Written as DNA, the CDR3 is TGTGCCAGCAACTTATCAGATCCAGGCGATTTTAGCAATCAGCCCCAGCATTTT.

V gene TRBV11-3 combines with J gene TRBJ2-3; D unclear. Germline loops: CDR1 SGHNT, CDR2 YENEEA. The CDR3 runs to 13 residues. V lost 5 bases and J 3 bases, leaving 9 bases between the germline ends. The CDR3 region has the DNA TGTGCCAGCAGCGAGACAATGACAGATACGCAGTATTTT. Protein product: CASSETMTDTQYF.

The chain links TRBV9 to TRBJ1-1, with D uncertain. The CDR3 totals 12 residues. V shed 0 bases and J shed 10 bases, with 10 bases lying between them. Germline V gene sequence: CDR1 SGDLS, CDR2 YYNGEE. CDR3: CASSVGSRPAFF. In nucleotides, the CDR3 is TGTGCCAGCAGCGTAGGGTCCAGGCCAGCTTTCTTT.